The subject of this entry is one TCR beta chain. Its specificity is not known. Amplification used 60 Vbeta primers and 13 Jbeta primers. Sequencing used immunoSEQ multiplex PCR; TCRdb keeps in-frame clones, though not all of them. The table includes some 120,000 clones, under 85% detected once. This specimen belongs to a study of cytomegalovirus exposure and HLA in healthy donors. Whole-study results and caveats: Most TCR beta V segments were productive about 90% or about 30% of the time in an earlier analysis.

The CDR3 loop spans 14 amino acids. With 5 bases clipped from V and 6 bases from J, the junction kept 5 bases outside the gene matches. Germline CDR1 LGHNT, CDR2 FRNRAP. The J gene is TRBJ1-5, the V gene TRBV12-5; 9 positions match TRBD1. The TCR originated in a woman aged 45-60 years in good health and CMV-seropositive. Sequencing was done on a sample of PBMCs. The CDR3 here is CASGRTGAAQPQHF. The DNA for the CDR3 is TGTGCTAGTGGTCGGACAGGGGCGGCTCAGCCCCAGCATTTT.